A single sample is the source of the 8 T cell receptor beta chains below, sequenced in a study of immune evolution from preneoplasia to lung adenocarcinoma. Measured with immunoSEQ multiplex PCR; TCRdb has only the in-frame clones, and not every one. The repertoire holds thousands of clones, with 80% to 90% as singletons. The sequenced sample was FFPE atypical adenomatous hyperplasia tissue from the lung. Subset defined: atypical adenomatous hyperplasia (AAH), lung preneoplasia. The receptors were gathered from a person aged 70 to 85 with lung adenocarcinoma.

A note on this clone: This sample also contains other DNA sequences that code for the same CDR3. This chain uses TRBV6-5 with TRBJ2-7, with D possibly TRBD1 on 6 matching bases. Germline CDR1 is MNHEY and CDR2 is SVGAGI. Trimming cost V 8 bases and J 5 bases, with 13 bases left between them. This CDR3 is 12 amino acids long. CDR3 DNA: TGTGCCAGCTCCGCTCACAGGGACGAGCAGTACTTC. Amino acids: CASSAHRDEQYF.

The V gene is TRBV7-9, the J gene TRBJ2-5; perhaps TRBD1 as D (6 bases). Trimming cost V 2 bases and J 2 bases, with 12 bases left between them. The CDR3 covers 15 residues. The germline gives CDR1 SEHNR, CDR2 FQNEAQ (reference sequence). The CDR3 coding sequence is TGTGCCAGCAGCTTAAGACAGGTTGGACAAGAGACCCAGTACTTC. Protein sequence: CASSLRQVGQETQYF.

The chain employs TRBV9 and TRBJ2-1, with TRBD1 identical over 10 bases. From germline, CDR1 is SGDLS and CDR2 YYNGEE. Trimming took 4 bases from V and 3 from J; bases not matched to a gene: 7. The CDR3 has 16 amino acids. CDR3 sequence (DNA): TGTGCCAGCAGCACGCGGACAGGGGGTATCTACAATGAGCAGTTCTTC. Its translation: CASSTRTGGIYNEQFF.

The chain combines TRBV18 with TRBJ2-2; TRBD1 matches at 7 bases. J was trimmed by 3 bases and V by 3 bases; bases with no gene match: 7. Per germline, CDR1 KGHSH and CDR2 LQKENI. This CDR3 contains 16 residues. The CDR3 here is CASSPTGNPHTGELFF. As DNA, the CDR3 is TGTGCCAGCTCACCGACAGGGAATCCCCACACCGGGGAGCTGTTTTTT. The complete variable domain, with remaining parts taken from reference TRBV18 and TRBJ2-2, reads NAGVMQNPRHLVRRRGQEARLRCSPMKGHSHVYWYRQLPEEGLKFMVYLQKENIIDESGMPKERFSAEFPKEGPSILRIQQVVRGDSAAYFCASSPTGNPHTGELFFGEGSRLTVL.

The chain links TRBV2 to TRBJ2-1, with 9 bases identical to TRBD1. Trimming cost V 6 bases and J 10 bases; bases outside gene matches: 7. CDR3 length: 13 amino acids. Per germline, CDR1 SNHLY and CDR2 FYNNEI. The CDR3: CASSRTGVEEQFF. Written as DNA, the CDR3 is TGTGCCAGCAGCCGGACAGGGGTAGAAGAGCAGTTCTTC.

V is TRBV5-1 and J is TRBJ2-2, with D unresolved. In germline, CDR1 is SGHRS, CDR2 YFSETQ. The V gene lost 0 bases and the J gene lost 0 bases, with 9 bases spanning the gap. This CDR3 spans 16 amino acids. CDR3 nucleotides: TGCGCCAGCAGCTTGGGCGCCCTAGCGAACACCGGGGAGCTGTTTTTT. It translates to CASSLGALANTGELFF.

The chain joins TRBV18 to TRBJ2-1, with D possibly being TRBD1 or TRBD2 (5 bases each). Germline values: CDR1 KGHSH, CDR2 LQKENI. V dropped 6 bases and J dropped 6 bases, with 15 bases sitting between them. The CDR3 loop spans 14 amino acids. CDR3 in amino acids: CASSAGTDVNEQFF. Written as DNA, the CDR3 is TGTGCCAGCTCGGCCGGGACGGATGTCAATGAGCAGTTCTTC.

The genes are TRBV28 and TRBJ2-7; D is unresolved. The CDR3 runs 12 residues. CDR1 is MDHEN, CDR2 SYDVKM, per germline. V was cut by 6 bases and J by 2 bases, with 8 bases left in between. In DNA, the CDR3 is TGTGCCAGCAGCCGGAGTACCTACGAGCAGTACTTC. This encodes CASSRSTYEQYF.